This T cell receptor (beta chain) was captured by sequencing in a study of a mutant IDH1 vaccine in newly diagnosed glioma. Study summary: Eight vaccinations were given in weeks 1, 3, 5, 7, 11, 15, 19 and 23.

This sample's time point: week 23, last vaccination. The content of each vaccine dose was 300 ug of mutant IDH1 20-mer peptide, and topical imiquimod accompanied it. Only in-frame clones appear in the TCRdb table, and some are missing; sequencing was by immunoSEQ multiplex PCR. The sample gives about 54,000 clones, around 87% of which show up once; around 1.5% is in the top ten. With regard to this clone: Antigen unknown.

This sequence was found in a man between 35 and 55 years old with glioma. Sample: PBMCs, taken from a glioma patient whose treatment included an IDH1 peptide vaccine.

As DNA, the CDR3 is TGTGCCAGCAGCCTACTAGCGGGCACTTCCGATACGCAGTATTTT. Its translation is CASSLLAGTSDTQYF. The rearrangement links TRBV7-2 to TRBJ2-3; 9 bases fit TRBD2. The trim removed 5 bases at V and 6 bases at J, leaving 9 bases unmatched. Germline CDR1 reads SGHTA; CDR2 reads FQGNSA. This CDR3 is built from 15 residues. Full variable domain (missing parts from reference TRBV7-2 and TRBJ2-3): GAGVSQSPSNKVTEKGKDVELRCDPISGHTALYWYRQSLGQGLEFLIYFQGNSAPDKSGLPSDRFSAERTGGSVSTLTIQRTQQEDSAVYLCASSLLAGTSDTQYFGPGTRLTVL.